This T cell receptor (beta chain) was profiled in a study of cytomegalovirus exposure and HLA in healthy donors. A roughly 120-subject validation cohort, separate from the approximately 610-subject first cohort, supplied the donors. Comments on this clone: The antigen is not known.

V lost 6 bases and J lost 3; bases outside the gene matches: 4. The CDR3 loop spans 14 amino acids. Germline CDR1 is ENHRY and CDR2 is SYGVKD. Here immunoSEQ multiplex PCR was the method, and the copy in TCRdb shows in-frame clones only, minus some. The sample includes about 60,000 clones, roughly 90% seen only once; the top ten take roughly 1%. General study findings and limits: Most TCR sequences were uncommon, yet certain public TCRs appeared in many donors.

The clonotype originates from a man between 18 and 29 years old in good health and CMV-seronegative. The sample consisted of PBMCs. J is TRBJ2-2 and V is TRBV10-3, with TRBD2 matching over 7 bases. DNA for the CDR3: TGTGCCATCAGCCTGGGGGGGGACACCGGGGAGCTGTTTTTT. It encodes CAISLGGDTGELFF.